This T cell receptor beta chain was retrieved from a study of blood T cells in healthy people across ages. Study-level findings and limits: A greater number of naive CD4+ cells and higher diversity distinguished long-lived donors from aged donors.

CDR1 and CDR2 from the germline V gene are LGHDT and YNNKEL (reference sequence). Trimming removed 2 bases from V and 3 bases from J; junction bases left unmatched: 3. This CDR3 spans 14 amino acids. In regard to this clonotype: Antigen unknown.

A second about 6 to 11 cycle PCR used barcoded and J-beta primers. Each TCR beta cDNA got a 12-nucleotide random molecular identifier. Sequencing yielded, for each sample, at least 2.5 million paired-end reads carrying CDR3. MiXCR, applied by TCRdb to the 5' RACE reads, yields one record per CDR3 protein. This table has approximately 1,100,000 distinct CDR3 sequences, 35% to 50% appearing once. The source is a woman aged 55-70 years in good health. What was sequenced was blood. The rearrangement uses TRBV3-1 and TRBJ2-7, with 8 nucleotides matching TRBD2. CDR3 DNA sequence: TGTGCCAGCAGCCAACGGACTAGCCTCTACGAGCAGTACTTC. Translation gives CASSQRTSLYEQYF.